Included here is one T cell receptor (beta chain) sequence, with context. V was clipped by 3 bases and J by 2 bases, with 9 bases between them. Germline V gives CDR1 SGHTA, CDR2 FQGTGA. The CDR3 covers 14 residues. These data come from a study of blood T cell repertoires in COVID-19. Assay: immunoSEQ multiplex PCR; the TCRdb copy retains only in-frame clones and omits some. The repertoire has under 500,000 clones, around 89% of them found once; the top ten carry approximately 4.3%. The TCR comes from a woman between 25 and 40 years old with acute or convalescent COVID-19. The source material was peripheral blood. This chain uses TRBV7-3 with TRBJ2-3; D is possibly TRBD2 (5 bases). CDR3 sequence reads: CASSFSGITDTQYF. The CDR3 bases are TGTGCCAGCAGCTTTTCGGGAATCACAGATACGCAGTATTTT.